This is a list of T cell receptor beta chains from one sample in a study of shared clonotypes between healthy human individuals. Sequencing used immunoSEQ multiplex PCR; TCRdb keeps in-frame clones, though not all of them. The repertoire holds some 2.1 million clones, with 95% as singletons. The specimen sequenced was naive CD4+ T cells sorted from blood. The receptors shown here come from a man between 18 and 29 years old in good health. Each CDR3 is given with its conserved first and last residue. The D gene is left open where the match is weak. Part of the rows lack a size; the others show once, few, many or a class for expanded clones.

j_gene: TRBJ1-3
abundance: .
v_gene: TRBV7-7
d_gene: TRBD1
CDR3nt: TGTGCTAGCAGCCCGGGACAGAGCTCTGGAAACACCATATATTTT
CDR3aa: CASSPGQSSGNTIYF

j_gene: TRBJ1-2
abundance: few
v_gene: TRBV5-4
d_gene: .
CDR3nt: TGTGCCAGCAGCTTGCAGGATAACTATGGCTACACCTTC
CDR3aa: CASSLQDNYGYTF

j_gene: TRBJ1-2
abundance: .
v_gene: TRBV6-5
d_gene: .
CDR3nt: TGTGCCAGCACCCGTGGGGGGGCACACGGCTACACCTTC
CDR3aa: CASTRGGAHGYTF

j_gene: TRBJ2-3
abundance: .
v_gene: TRBV6-6
d_gene: TRBD2
CDR3nt: TGTGCCAGCAGTCAAACCCGGGAGGTGCCCACAGATACGCAGTATTTT
CDR3aa: CASSQTREVPTDTQYF

j_gene: TRBJ2-7
abundance: .
v_gene: TRBV6-1
d_gene: .
CDR3nt: TGTGCCAGCAGTGAACGAAGGGACACCTATTCCGAGCAGTACTTC
CDR3aa: CASSERRDTYSEQYF

j_gene: TRBJ1-5
abundance: once
v_gene: TRBV5-5
d_gene: .
CDR3nt: TGTGCCAGCAGCTTTTGGTTAAGTAACAATCAGCCCCAGCATTTT
CDR3aa: CASSFWLSNNQPQHF

j_gene: TRBJ2-1
abundance: .
v_gene: TRBV19
d_gene: TRBD1
CDR3nt: TGTGCCAGTAGTAAAGACAGGGCGAATGAGCAGTTCTTC
CDR3aa: CASSKDRANEQFF

j_gene: TRBJ2-2
abundance: .
v_gene: TRBV27
d_gene: TRBD2
CDR3nt: TGTGCCAGCAGTTTATCCTACGGGGGGGACACCGGGGAGCTGTTTTTT
CDR3aa: CASSLSYGGDTGELFF

j_gene: TRBJ2-2
abundance: .
v_gene: TRBV7-2
d_gene: .
CDR3nt: TGTGCCAGCAGCGTATTTGGAGGGTTAGAGGGCGGGGAGCTGTTTTTT
CDR3aa: CASSVFGGLEGGELFF

j_gene: TRBJ1-5
abundance: .
v_gene: TRBV21-1
d_gene: .
CDR3nt: TGTGCCAGCAGCGGACAGGTGGCACACAATCAGCCCCAGCATTTT
CDR3aa: CASSGQVAHNQPQHF

j_gene: TRBJ2-3
abundance: .
v_gene: TRBV5-1
d_gene: .
CDR3nt: TGCGCCAGCAGACCGGGACTCAGCACAGATACGCAGTATTTT
CDR3aa: CASRPGLSTDTQYF

j_gene: TRBJ1-4
abundance: .
v_gene: TRBV5-1
d_gene: .
CDR3nt: TGCGCCAGCAGCTTGACGGGGGCGGCGACTAATGAAAAACTGTTTTTT
CDR3aa: CASSLTGAATNEKLFF

j_gene: TRBJ1-6
abundance: once
v_gene: TRBV30
d_gene: .
CDR3nt: TGTGCCTGGAGTGTACCGGCCCTCGAGAATTCACCCCTCCACTTT
CDR3aa: CAWSVPALENSPLHF

j_gene: TRBJ2-7
abundance: .
v_gene: TRBV5-4
d_gene: TRBD1
CDR3nt: TGTGCCAGCAGCAGGGGGACAGGTGCAGCCGAGCAGTACTTC
CDR3aa: CASSRGTGAAEQYF

j_gene: TRBJ1-1
abundance: .
v_gene: TRBV10-3
d_gene: .
CDR3nt: TGTGCCAGACGACAGGCCCGGGACACTGAAGCTTTCTTT
CDR3aa: CARRQARDTEAFF

j_gene: TRBJ2-7
abundance: .
v_gene: TRBV28
d_gene: .
CDR3nt: TGTGCCAGCGTTGGAAGGGGGAACACCTACGAGCAGTACTTC
CDR3aa: CASVGRGNTYEQYF

j_gene: TRBJ2-3
abundance: .
v_gene: TRBV10-3
d_gene: TRBD2
CDR3nt: TGTGCCATCAGTGAGCGGCGGGGGGGCCGAACAGATACGCAGTATTTT
CDR3aa: CAISERRGGRTDTQYF

j_gene: TRBJ1-2
abundance: .
v_gene: TRBV5-6
d_gene: TRBD1
CDR3nt: TGTGCCAGCAGCTCTTCCGGGACAGGGGTTACTGGCTACACCTTC
CDR3aa: CASSSSGTGVTGYTF

j_gene: TRBJ1-2
abundance: .
v_gene: TRBV5-1
d_gene: .
CDR3nt: TGCGCCAGTAGCGATCGGGGGGTACGTGATGGCTACACCTTC
CDR3aa: CASSDRGVRDGYTF

j_gene: TRBJ1-5
abundance: .
v_gene: TRBV2
d_gene: .
CDR3nt: TGTGCCAGCAGCCAGGGGCAGTGGGGAAATCAGCCCCAGCATTTT
CDR3aa: CASSQGQWGNQPQHF

j_gene: TRBJ2-5
abundance: .
v_gene: TRBV14
d_gene: .
CDR3nt: TGTGCCAGCAGCCAAGTAGCCCAGACCCAGTACTTC
CDR3aa: CASSQVAQTQYF

j_gene: TRBJ2-7
abundance: .
v_gene: TRBV7-2
d_gene: TRBD1
CDR3nt: TGTGCCAGCAGCTCCGGAAGGACAGGGGGCCGCGAGCAGTACTTC
CDR3aa: CASSSGRTGGREQYF

j_gene: TRBJ2-2
abundance: .
v_gene: TRBV6-1
d_gene: .
CDR3nt: TGTGCCAGCAGTGATGAGGTTGGACACCCTGGCACCGGGGAGCTGTTTTTT
CDR3aa: CASSDEVGHPGTGELFF

j_gene: TRBJ2-7
abundance: .
v_gene: TRBV11-2
d_gene: TRBD2
CDR3nt: TGTGCCAGCAGCTTAACCTTAGCGGGTGGCGCTTACGAGCAGTACTTC
CDR3aa: CASSLTLAGGAYEQYF

j_gene: TRBJ2-7
abundance: .
v_gene: TRBV10-3
d_gene: TRBD1
CDR3nt: TGTGCCATCAGTGAGACCGGGACAGGGGGCTCCGAGCAGTACTTC
CDR3aa: CAISETGTGGSEQYF

j_gene: TRBJ1-6
abundance: .
v_gene: TRBV19
d_gene: .
CDR3nt: TGTGCCAGTAGTATAGGAGAGGCCCAGAATTCACCCCTCCACTTT
CDR3aa: CASSIGEAQNSPLHF

j_gene: TRBJ1-4
abundance: .
v_gene: TRBV19
d_gene: TRBD1
CDR3nt: TGTGCCAGTAGCCCTGGACAGGGACCTAATGAAAAACTGTTTTTT
CDR3aa: CASSPGQGPNEKLFF

j_gene: TRBJ2-1
abundance: .
v_gene: TRBV29-1
d_gene: .
CDR3nt: TGCAGCGTTGAACGCAGTGCATACAATGAGCAGTTCTTC
CDR3aa: CSVERSAYNEQFF

j_gene: TRBJ1-2
abundance: .
v_gene: TRBV18
d_gene: .
CDR3nt: TGTGCCAGTAGGTCAAAAGGGCCCGTCTATGGCTACACCTTC
CDR3aa: CASRSKGPVYGYTF

j_gene: TRBJ1-2
abundance: once
v_gene: TRBV28
d_gene: .
CDR3nt: TGTGCCAGCAGTTTACCAACAGGGCCCCCTGGCTACACCTTC
CDR3aa: CASSLPTGPPGYTF

j_gene: TRBJ2-7
abundance: .
v_gene: TRBV6-1
d_gene: .
CDR3nt: TGTGCCAGCAGTGCCGCTGCATCGGAGCAGTACTTC
CDR3aa: CASSAAASEQYF

j_gene: TRBJ2-1
abundance: .
v_gene: TRBV30
d_gene: TRBD2
CDR3nt: TGTGCCTGGAGTGTCTCTTACCTAGCGGGGAGATACAATGAGCAGTTCTTC
CDR3aa: CAWSVSYLAGRYNEQFF

j_gene: TRBJ2-1
abundance: .
v_gene: TRBV9
d_gene: TRBD2
CDR3nt: TGTGCCAGCAGCCCTAGAACTAGCGGGGGGGCTCCCGCGTACAATGAGCAGTTCTTC
CDR3aa: CASSPRTSGGAPAYNEQFF

j_gene: TRBJ2-7
abundance: once
v_gene: TRBV18
d_gene: .
CDR3nt: TGTGCCAGCTCCCCGCTTAGGGAAGGCTTGGGGGAGCAGTACTTC
CDR3aa: CASSPLREGLGEQYF

j_gene: TRBJ2-7
abundance: .
v_gene: TRBV6-5
d_gene: TRBD2
CDR3nt: TGTGCCAGCAGTTCGGCCAGCGGGGGCCGTGAGCAGTACTTC
CDR3aa: CASSSASGGREQYF

j_gene: TRBJ2-7
abundance: .
v_gene: TRBV4-1
d_gene: TRBD1
CDR3nt: TGCGCCAGCAGCCAACCAGGACAGGTTCAAGAGCAGTACTTC
CDR3aa: CASSQPGQVQEQYF

j_gene: TRBJ2-3
abundance: .
v_gene: TRBV5-1
d_gene: TRBD1
CDR3nt: TGCGCCAGCAGCTCTGGGACAGGGACTAGCACAGATACGCAGTATTTT
CDR3aa: CASSSGTGTSTDTQYF

j_gene: TRBJ1-5
abundance: .
v_gene: TRBV10-3
d_gene: .
CDR3nt: TGTGCCATCAGTGAGTCCGGATTCGACCAGCCCCAGCATTTT
CDR3aa: CAISESGFDQPQHF